Listed below are T cell receptor beta chains from one sample, sequenced in a study of shared clonotypes between healthy human individuals. Using immunoSEQ multiplex PCR, the repertoire was profiled, and TCRdb retains in-frame clones only, with some absent. The repertoire holds about half a million clones, with more than 65% as singletons. The sample consisted of PBMCs. These receptors all come from a woman aged 40 to 55 in good health. Some clones in this sample may be carry-over from other donors' samples. The CDR3 runs from the conserved cysteine through the conserved F or W. The D gene is left open where the match is weak. Clone size appears in some rows only: once, few, many, or a class for an expanded clone.

D gene	V gene	J gene	clone size	CDR3 protein	CDR3 DNA
TRBD2	TRBV30	TRBJ2-1	many	CAWSAAGEYEQFF	TGTGCCTGGAGTGCAGCGGGAGAGTATGAGCAGTTCTTC
TRBD1	TRBV28	TRBJ1-5	.	CASSGGVGQGGPWQPQHF	TGTGCCAGCAGTGGAGGGGTTGGACAGGGAGGGCCTTGGCAGCCCCAGCATTTT
TRBD2	TRBV30	TRBJ2-2	.	CAWTARGSGSRGELFF	TGTGCCTGGACCGCCCGAGGTAGCGGGAGTCGCGGGGAGCTGTTTTTT
TRBD1	TRBV18	TRBJ2-1	few	CASSLGQHNEQFF	TGTGCCAGCTCACTGGGACAGCACAATGAGCAGTTCTTC
.	TRBV21-1	TRBJ2-7	.	CASSKRSPGPYEQYF	TGTGCCAGCAGCAAGAGATCTCCAGGACCCTACGAGCAGTACTTC
.	TRBV11-2	TRBJ1-3	.	CASSWTFSGNTIYF	TGTGCCAGCAGCTGGACGTTCTCTGGAAACACCATATATTTT
.	TRBV19	TRBJ2-4	.	CASSPDLSGTKNIQYF	TGTGCCAGTAGTCCCGATCTATCAGGAACCAAAAACATTCAGTACTTC
TRBD2	TRBV4-1	TRBJ2-2	.	CASSPGLAGGFGELFF	TGCGCCAGCAGCCCCGGGCTAGCGGGAGGGTTCGGGGAGCTGTTTTTT
.	TRBV30	TRBJ1-1	once	CDWRDMTEAFF	TGTGACTGGAGGGACATGACCGAAGCTTTCTTT
TRBD1	TRBV7-3	TRBJ2-7	.	CASSRTGTGIYEQYF	TGTGCCAGCAGCCGGACCGGGACAGGGATCTACGAGCAGTACTTC
.	TRBV19	TRBJ2-6	.	CASKIGSSGANVLTF	TGTGCCAGTAAGATCGGTAGCTCTGGGGCCAACGTCCTGACTTTC
TRBD1	TRBV4-2	TRBJ2-7	few	CASSQDDRGIRFEQYF	TGTGCCAGCAGCCAAGATGACAGGGGTATTCGTTTCGAGCAGTACTTC
.	TRBV5-1	TRBJ1-3	.	CASSLAGAGNTIYF	TGCGCCAGCAGCTTGGCCGGGGCTGGAAACACCATATATTTT
.	TRBV21-1	TRBJ2-7	.	CASSQDRDRVPYEQYF	TGTGCCAGCAGCCAAGACCGGGACAGGGTCCCCTACGAGCAGTACTTC
TRBD1	TRBV6-4	TRBJ1-2	.	CASSDRTGLFNYGYTF	TGTGCCAGCAGTGACCGGACAGGGCTCTTTAACTATGGCTACACCTTC
TRBD1	TRBV11-2	TRBJ2-7	once	CASSLAGTGEGEQYF	TGTGCCAGCAGCTTAGCCGGGACAGGGGAAGGCGAGCAGTACTTC
TRBD1	TRBV29-1	TRBJ1-1	.	CSVSTGGNTEAFF	TGCAGCGTTTCAACAGGGGGTAACACTGAAGCTTTCTTT
TRBD2	TRBV7-2	TRBJ2-1	.	CASSLATSGSSYNEQFF	TGTGCCAGCAGCTTAGCAACGAGCGGGAGCTCCTACAATGAGCAGTTCTTC
.	TRBV11-2	TRBJ1-4	.	CASSLGEKLFF	TGTGCCAGCAGCTTAGGAGAAAAACTGTTTTTT
.	TRBV9	TRBJ2-3	.	CASSVDGPTTDTQYF	TGTGCCAGCAGCGTAGATGGACCTACCACAGATACGCAGTATTTT
.	TRBV7-9	TRBJ2-7	.	CASSLHGGSYEQYF	TGTGCCAGCAGCCTTCATGGGGGATCCTACGAGCAGTACTTC
.	TRBV7-9	TRBJ1-5	.	CAGSGPGNSNQPQHF	TGTGCCGGATCGGGCCCAGGGAATAGCAATCAGCCCCAGCATTTT
.	TRBV5-5	TRBJ2-2	.	CASSLFFSGELFF	TGTGCCAGCAGCTTGTTTTTTTCCGGGGAGCTGTTTTTT
TRBD1	TRBV27	TRBJ2-7	many	CASRPRDRSYEQYF	TGTGCCAGCAGACCGAGGGACAGGTCGTACGAGCAGTACTTC
TRBD1	TRBV4-2	TRBJ1-2	.	CASSRPGQAGYGYTF	TGTGCCAGCAGCCGCCCAGGACAGGCGGGCTATGGCTACACCTTC
TRBD1	TRBV7-9	TRBJ2-5	once	CASSRGGTGAGETQYF	TGTGCCAGCAGCAGAGGTGGGACAGGGGCGGGGGAGACCCAGTACTTC
.	TRBV18	TRBJ2-5	.	CASSPRHQETQYF	TGTGCCAGCTCACCCCGGCACCAAGAGACCCAGTACTTC
.	TRBV6-6	TRBJ1-5	.	CASSSGVSNQPQHF	TGTGCCAGCAGTTCAGGGGTGAGCAATCAGCCCCAGCATTTT
.	TRBV5-4	TRBJ2-3	.	CASSFARQGGGDTQYF	TGTGCCAGCAGCTTCGCCCGACAAGGGGGAGGGGATACGCAGTATTTT
.	TRBV6-5	TRBJ2-2	.	CASSRPSRPTGELFF	TGTGCCAGCAGTCGTCCCAGTCGCCCTACCGGGGAGCTGTTTTTT
.	TRBV5-6	TRBJ1-4	.	CASSLSAVEKLFF	TGTGCCAGCAGCTTATCGGCGGTTGAAAAACTGTTTTTT
.	TRBV7-8	TRBJ1-6	.	CASSLGGLNSPLHF	TGTGCCAGCAGCTTAGGAGGTCTTAATTCACCCCTCCACTTT
TRBD1	TRBV28	TRBJ1-2	.	CASQGAVYSYTF	TGCGCCAGCCAGGGGGCGGTCTATAGCTACACCTTC
.	TRBV18	TRBJ2-5	.	CASSPGTQRETQYF	TGTGCCAGCTCACCCGGGACACAGAGAGAGACCCAGTACTTC
TRBD2	TRBV5-4	TRBJ2-7	.	CASSLGLAESYEQYF	TGTGCCAGCAGCTTAGGACTAGCGGAATCCTACGAGCAGTACTTC